The 26 T cell receptor beta chains given below trace back to one sample, sequenced in a study of identifying expanded T cells in peripheral blood. Libraries were prepared by immunoSEQ multiplex PCR; TCRdb keeps only in-frame clonotypes and omits some of them. The repertoire includes under 85,000 clones, roughly 84% of them detected once, and about 20% sits in the top ten. The sample comprised blood. These receptors were collected from a person between 18 and 69 years old in good health.

The rearrangement uses TRBV6-5 and TRBJ2-3; 16 nucleotides agree with TRBD2. After removal of 4 bases from V and 6 bases from J, the junction contained 4 bases not matched to a gene. This CDR3 comprises 16 residues. Germline CDR1 is MNHEY and CDR2 is SVGAGI. The CDR3 DNA is TGTGCCAGCAGTTTGGGACTAGCGGGAGGGGGGGATACGCAGTATTTT. This sequence encodes CASSLGLAGGGDTQYF.

This clone has only a few counts. The V and J genes are TRBV5-1 and TRBJ2-7, with 7 nucleotides matching TRBD1. Germline V gives CDR1 SGHRS, CDR2 YFSETQ. Trimming at V came to 4 bases and at J to 3 bases, leaving 16 bases not matched to a gene. This CDR3 has 17 residues. For the CDR3, the DNA is TGCGCCAGCAGCCCCTCTCCCGGGACAGAGATTGTCTACGAGCAGTACTTC. This sequence encodes CASSPSPGTEIVYEQYF.

This clone was found once. The chain recombines TRBV7-9 with TRBJ2-7, with D tentatively TRBD2 (6 bases). The V and J ends lost 1 base and 2 bases respectively, with 12 bases between them. Germline V gene lookup returns CDR1 SEHNR and CDR2 FQNEAQ (reference sequence). CDR3 length equals 15 residues. CDR3 DNA: TGTGCCAGCAGCTTAGTTGTCGGGGGAGCCTACGAGCAGTACTTC. Translated, it gives CASSLVVGGAYEQYF.

The chain is built from TRBV6-5 and TRBJ1-1, with 12 bases aligning to TRBD1. This CDR3 spans 15 amino acids. Trimming removed 5 bases from V and 4 bases from J; junction bases left unmatched: 5. In germline, CDR1 is MNHEY, CDR2 SVGAGI. The CDR3 region is CASSPGQGAPTEAFF. The DNA of the CDR3 is TGTGCCAGCAGTCCGGGACAGGGGGCGCCCACTGAAGCTTTCTTT.

The rearrangement joins TRBV6-5 to TRBJ2-7, with 10 nucleotides matching TRBD2. This CDR3 is built from 15 residues. Germline V gene lookup returns CDR1 MNHEY and CDR2 SVGAGI. With V trimmed by 2 bases and J by 5 bases, 6 bases remained unmatched. The CDR3 bases are TGTGCCAGCAGTTACGGGCTAGCGGGAGCCCACGAGCAGTACTTC. Amino acid sequence: CASSYGLAGAHEQYF.

This sequence joins TRBV28 and TRBJ2-7, with TRBD2 as a possible D gene (6 bases). Germline-derived CDR1 and CDR2 are MDHEN and SYDVKM. The CDR3 runs 17 residues. Trimming took 7 bases from V and 7 from J, leaving 29 bases between them. For the CDR3, the DNA is TGTGCCAGCATCGATAAAGGATCCGGGTGGCGGCGGGGAGAGCAGTACTTC. This translates into CASIDKGSGWRRGEQYF.

The V and J genes are TRBV7-4 and TRBJ2-7; D call uncertain. Germline lookup yields CDR1 SGHVT and CDR2 SQSDAQ. Trimming stripped 1 base from V and 5 bases from J, with 18 bases between. The CDR3 spans 16 residues. The CDR3 sequence is CASSLDDPSACDEQYF. The CDR3, as DNA: TGTGCCAGCAGCTTAGATGACCCTAGTGCCTGTGACGAGCAGTACTTC.

The CDR3 spells CASSLDGAGTEAFF. CDR3 in DNA: TGTGCCAGCAGCCTTGACGGCGCGGGGACTGAAGCTTTCTTT. J is TRBJ1-1 and V is TRBV7-9; D is uncertain. Germline CDR1 SEHNR, CDR2 FQNEAQ (reference sequence). V lost 5 bases and J 5 bases, leaving 15 bases between the germline ends. The CDR3 consists of 14 residues. The variable domain in full, with the rest retrieved from reference TRBV7-9 and TRBJ1-1, is DTGVSQNPRHKITKRGQNVTFRCDPISEHNRLYWYRQTLGQGPEFLTYFQNEAQLEKSRLLSDRFSAERPKGSFSTLEIQRTEQGDSAMYLCASSLDGAGTEAFFGQGTRLTVV.

In DNA, the CDR3 is TGTGCCAGCGGCGAGACGGGGCTAGCGAACACCGGGGAGCTGTTTTTT. It translates to CASGETGLANTGELFF. The V gene is TRBV5-4, the J gene TRBJ2-2; D could derive from TRBD1 or TRBD2 (5 bases each). Germline assignment: CDR1 SGHNT and CDR2 YYREEE (reference sequence). The CDR3 contains 16 residues. With 7 bases removed from V and 0 bases from J, the gap between germline ends came to 16 bases.

The chain recombines TRBV4-3 with TRBJ2-1; D not resolved. V lost 0 bases and J 10 bases, leaving 10 bases between the germline ends. CDR3 length: 13 residues. Germline V lookup: CDR1 LGHNA, CDR2 YSLEER. The CDR3 sequence: CASSQEVNREQFF. CDR3 sequence (DNA): TGCGCCAGCAGCCAAGAAGTAAATAGGGAGCAGTTCTTC.

This clone occurred a few times. Here the CDR3 reads CASSPGHSGWGYTF. CDR3 coding DNA: TGTGCCAGCAGCCCAGGACACTCCGGGTGGGGCTACACCTTC. V is TRBV7-3 and J is TRBJ1-2, with D maybe TRBD1 (5 bases). The CDR3 spans 14 residues. Trimming pared 5 bases from V and 8 bases from J, leaving 18 bases between. Germline V gene data show CDR1 as SGHTA and CDR2 as FQGTGA.

This chain links TRBV6-6 with TRBJ1-5; TRBD1 is a possible D gene (6 bases). The germline gives CDR1 MNHNY, CDR2 SVGAGI (reference sequence). Between the trimmed V and J ends, which lost 0 bases and 4 bases, there was a span of 13 bases. CDR3 length: 16 amino acids. Written as DNA, the CDR3 is TGTGCCAGCAGTTACTCGGAACAGGGAAGTAATCAGCCCCAGCATTTT. As protein: CASSYSEQGSNQPQHF.

CDR3 region: CASSPALLREQYF. For the CDR3, the DNA is TGTGCCAGCAGCCCGGCACTGCTTCGCGAGCAGTACTTC. The V call is TRBV6-5, the J call TRBJ2-7; D uncertain. V lost 6 bases to trimming and J lost 6 bases, with 15 bases between them. The CDR3 loop spans 13 amino acids. Germline values: CDR1 MNHEY, CDR2 SVGAGI.

This clone turned up a few times. This sequence joins TRBV4-3 and TRBJ2-5; D is unclear. V gave up 1 base and J gave up 0 bases, with 6 bases separating them. The V gene's germline CDR1 is LGHNA and CDR2 YSLEER. This CDR3 has 14 amino acids. The CDR3 reads CASSQVAYQETQYF. The DNA for the CDR3 is TGCGCCAGCAGCCAAGTGGCGTACCAAGAGACCCAGTACTTC.

V usage is TRBV27 and J usage is TRBJ2-7, with TRBD2 matching 8 bases. J gave up 4 bases and V 4 bases, and 9 bases lay outside the gene matches. This CDR3 comprises 15 residues. Looked up from germline, CDR1 is MNHEY and CDR2 is SMNVEV (reference sequence). CDR3 region: CASSWERETVYEQYF. In DNA form, the CDR3 reads TGTGCCAGCAGTTGGGAGCGGGAGACTGTATACGAGCAGTACTTC.

This chain links TRBV9 with TRBJ1-4; D not resolved. This CDR3 contains 15 residues. V was shortened by 0 bases and J by 0 bases, with 6 bases between the two germline ends. Germline V gives CDR1 SGDLS, CDR2 YYNGEE. The CDR3 nucleotides are TGTGCCAGCAGCGTAGGCAGATCAACTAATGAAAAACTGTTTTTT. Amino acids: CASSVGRSTNEKLFF.

The genes are TRBV7-2 and TRBJ2-1, with a tentative D call TRBD1 (9 bases). Trimming took off 5 bases at V and 8 bases at J, with 19 bases between the two ends. CDR3 length: 15 amino acids. CDR1 and CDR2 from the germline V gene are SGHTA and FQGNSA. The CDR3, as DNA: TGTGCCAGCAGCAGGACAGGGGTGGGACTAGATGAGCAGTTCTTC. It translates to CASSRTGVGLDEQFF.

The chain carries TRBV2 and TRBJ2-7; D is possibly TRBD2 (6 bases). V lost 9 bases and J lost 3, with 24 bases in between. This CDR3 region has 16 residues. Per the germline V gene, CDR1 is SNHLY and CDR2 is FYNNEI. CDR3 amino acids: CASSRKTGPAGYEQYF. The CDR3 DNA reads TGTGCCAGTTCTAGGAAAACGGGCCCAGCGGGCTACGAGCAGTACTTC.

The rearrangement links TRBV7-3 to TRBJ2-3; D possibly corresponds to TRBD2 (6 bases). Germline CDR1 is SGHTA and CDR2 is FQGTGA. The CDR3 is made up of 13 amino acids. Trimming shortened V by 5 bases and J by 4 bases, and 10 bases separated the two germline ends. In DNA, the CDR3 is TGTGCCAGCAGCCTTGGAGGGGCAGATACGCAGTATTTT. This translates into CASSLGGADTQYF.

The chain has TRBV7-9 and TRBJ2-7; a weak D match, TRBD2 (6 bases). This CDR3 has 15 amino acids. Germline CDR1 SEHNR, CDR2 FQNEAQ (reference sequence). V was trimmed by 4 bases and J by 2 bases, leaving 15 bases between them. CDR3 amino acids: CASSSGGLNPYEQYF. As DNA, the CDR3 is TGTGCCAGCAGCTCCGGAGGGCTCAACCCCTACGAGCAGTACTTC.

The chain's CDR3 is CASSYSSETTNEQFF. The CDR3 coding sequence is TGTGCCAGCAGTTACTCGTCGGAGACTACCAATGAGCAGTTCTTC. This chain uses TRBV6-6 with TRBJ2-1, with D possibly TRBD2 on 5 matching bases. Germline values: CDR1 MNHNY, CDR2 SVGAGI (reference sequence). The CDR3 length is 15 residues. The V and J ends lost 0 bases and 6 bases respectively, with 12 bases between them.

There are a few counts of this clone. V is TRBV14 and J is TRBJ1-2; 10 bases match TRBD1. Trimming cost V 1 base and J 4 bases; bases outside gene matches: 9. The length of the CDR3 is 17 residues. Germline loops: CDR1 SGHDN, CDR2 FVKESK. CDR3 bases: TGTGCCAGCAGCCAAGGATTCGACAGGGGGCGAGGCTATGGCTACACCTTC. Amino acids: CASSQGFDRGRGYGYTF.

CDR3 protein: CASSQVLITSYNEQFF. CDR3 DNA sequence: TGTGCCAGCAGCCAAGTTCTTATTACCTCCTACAATGAGCAGTTCTTC. This chain joins TRBV14 and TRBJ2-1, with unresolved D. The CDR3 length is 16 residues. Trimming left V 1 base short and J 0 bases short, with 10 bases between. CDR1 is SGHDN, CDR2 FVKESK, per germline.

This clone was counted a single time. The chain recombines TRBV19 with TRBJ1-1, with D perhaps matching TRBD1 (6 bases). This CDR3 region has 15 residues. Trimming pared 4 bases from V and 1 base from J, leaving 13 bases between. Looked up from germline, CDR1 is LNHDA and CDR2 is SQIVND (reference sequence). CDR3 sequence: CASSNRVTPNTEAFF. Written as DNA, the CDR3 is TGTGCCAGTAGTAACAGGGTAACCCCGAACACTGAAGCTTTCTTT.

The chain carries TRBV2 and TRBJ1-5; D not resolved. Germline values: CDR1 SNHLY, CDR2 FYNNEI. Between the trimmed V and J ends, which lost 7 bases and 7 bases, there was a span of 17 bases. The CDR3 is made up of 14 amino acids. The CDR3 nucleotides read TGTGCCAGCACTCCGGGCCTACCGGGCCAGCCCCAGCATTTT. The encoded protein is CASTPGLPGQPQHF.

This clone showed up just a few times. This chain uses TRBV5-4 with TRBJ1-1, with 12 bases that match TRBD1. The CDR3 length is 16 residues. The V segment lost 4 bases and the J segment 0 bases; nucleotides outside the gene matches: 4. In germline, CDR1 is SGHNT, CDR2 YYREEE (reference sequence). DNA for the CDR3: TGTGCCAGCAGCCTAGGGGACAGGGGGCTGAACACTGAAGCTTTCTTT. This translates into CASSLGDRGLNTEAFF. Drawing the rest from reference TRBV5-4 and TRBJ1-1, the complete variable domain is ETGVTQSPTHLIKTRGQQVTLRCSSQSGHNTVSWYQQALGQGPQFIFQYYREEENGRGNFPPRFSGLQFPNYSSELNVNALELDDSALYLCASSLGDRGLNTEAFFGQGTRLTVV.